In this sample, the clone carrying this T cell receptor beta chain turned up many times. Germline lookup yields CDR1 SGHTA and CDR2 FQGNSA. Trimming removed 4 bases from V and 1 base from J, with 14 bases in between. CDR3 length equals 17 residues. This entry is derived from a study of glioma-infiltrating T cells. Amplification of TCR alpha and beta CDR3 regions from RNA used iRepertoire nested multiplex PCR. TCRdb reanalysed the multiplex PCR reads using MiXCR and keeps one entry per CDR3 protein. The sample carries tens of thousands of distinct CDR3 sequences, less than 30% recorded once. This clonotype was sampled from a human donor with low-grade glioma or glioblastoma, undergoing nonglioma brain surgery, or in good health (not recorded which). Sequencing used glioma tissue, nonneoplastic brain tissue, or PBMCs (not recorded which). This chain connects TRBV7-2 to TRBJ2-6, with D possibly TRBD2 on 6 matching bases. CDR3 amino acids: CASSSFGGASGANVLTF. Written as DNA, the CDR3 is TGTGCCAGCAGCTCGTTCGGGGGTGCGTCTGGGGCCAACGTCCTGACTTTC.